This section outlines one T cell receptor (beta chain) sequence together with its context. This specimen comes from a study of blood T cell repertoires in COVID-19. Study background: The United States, Italy and Spain supplied acute and convalescent COVID-19 samples. PBMCs, B-cell-depleted T cells, or T cells were the source of the cDNA or gDNA that made up the material.

Original methodology: Amplified reference gene primers provided the basis for estimating nucleated cell counts. The repertoire was sequenced with immunoSEQ multiplex PCR; TCRdb's copy has only in-frame clones and lacks some. The DNA was the basis for D and trimming; V, J and clone size are from that table. The table lists some 120,000 clones, around 74% of them singletons, with roughly 5.5% in the top ten. Sequenced: peripheral blood. The receptor was isolated from a man between 60 and 70 years old with acute or convalescent COVID-19.

The CDR3 loop is CASSESRTEAFF. In DNA, the CDR3 is TGCGCCAGCAGTGAGTCGCGAACTGAAGCTTTCTTT. This sequence joins TRBV10-1 and TRBJ1-1; D uncertain. V was pared by 0 bases and J by 5 bases, with 4 bases between. Germline-derived CDR1 and CDR2 are WNHNN and SYGVQD (reference sequence). CDR3 length: 12 amino acids.